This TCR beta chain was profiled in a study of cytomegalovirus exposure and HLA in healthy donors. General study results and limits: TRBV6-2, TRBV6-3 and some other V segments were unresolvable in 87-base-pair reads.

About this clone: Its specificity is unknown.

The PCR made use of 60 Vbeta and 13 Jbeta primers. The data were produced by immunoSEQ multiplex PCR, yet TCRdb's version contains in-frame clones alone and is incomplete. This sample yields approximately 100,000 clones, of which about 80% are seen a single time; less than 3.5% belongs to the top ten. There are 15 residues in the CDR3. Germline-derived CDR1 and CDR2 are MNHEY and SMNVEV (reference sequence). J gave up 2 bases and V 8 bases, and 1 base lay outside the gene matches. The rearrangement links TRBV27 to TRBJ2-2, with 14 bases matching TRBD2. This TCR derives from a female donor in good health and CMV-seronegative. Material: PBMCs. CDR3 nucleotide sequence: TGTGCCAGCGGACTAGCGGGGGGTAACACCGGGGAGCTGTTTTTT. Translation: CASGLAGGNTGELFF.